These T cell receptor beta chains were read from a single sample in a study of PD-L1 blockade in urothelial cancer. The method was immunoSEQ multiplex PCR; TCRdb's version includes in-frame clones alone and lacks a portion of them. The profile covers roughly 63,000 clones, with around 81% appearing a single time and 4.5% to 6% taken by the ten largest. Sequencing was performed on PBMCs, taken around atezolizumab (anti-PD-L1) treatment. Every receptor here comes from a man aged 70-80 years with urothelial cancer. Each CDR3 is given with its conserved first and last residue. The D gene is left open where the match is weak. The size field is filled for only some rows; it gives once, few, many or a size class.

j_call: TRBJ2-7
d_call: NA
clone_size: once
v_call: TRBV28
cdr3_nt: TGTGCCAGCAGTAAGGGGAACGAGCAGTACTTC
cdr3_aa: CASSKGNEQYF

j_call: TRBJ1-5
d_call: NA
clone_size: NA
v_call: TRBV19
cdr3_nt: TGTGCCAGTAACAGCGAGGGGGAGCCCCAGCATTTT
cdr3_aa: CASNSEGEPQHF

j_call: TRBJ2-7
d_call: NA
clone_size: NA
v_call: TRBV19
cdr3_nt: TGTGCCAGTAGTGCCGCCAGGGGCGAGCAGTACTTC
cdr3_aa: CASSAARGEQYF

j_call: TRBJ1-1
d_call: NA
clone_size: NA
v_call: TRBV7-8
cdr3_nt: TGTGCCAGCAGCCCCTGGGGGGATACTGAAGCTTTCTTT
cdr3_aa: CASSPWGDTEAFF

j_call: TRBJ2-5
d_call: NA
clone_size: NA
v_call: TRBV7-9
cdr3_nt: TGTGCCAGCAGCTTAGTGACCGGACAGCAAGAGACCCAGTACTTC
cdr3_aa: CASSLVTGQQETQYF

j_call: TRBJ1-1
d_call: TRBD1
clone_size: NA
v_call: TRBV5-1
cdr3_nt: TGCGCCAGCAGCTATGGGACAGGGGGCTGGACTGAAGCTTTCTTT
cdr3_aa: CASSYGTGGWTEAFF

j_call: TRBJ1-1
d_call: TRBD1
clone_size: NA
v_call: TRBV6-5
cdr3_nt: TGTGCCAGCAGTTACGATTGGGACAGGGTTGACACTGAAGCTTTCTTT
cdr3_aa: CASSYDWDRVDTEAFF

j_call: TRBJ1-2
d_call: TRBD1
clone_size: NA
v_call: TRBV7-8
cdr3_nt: TGTGCCAGCAGCTCCGCCGGGACAGGGCGTCATCAGTCTTATGGCTACACCTTC
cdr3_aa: CASSSAGTGRHQSYGYTF

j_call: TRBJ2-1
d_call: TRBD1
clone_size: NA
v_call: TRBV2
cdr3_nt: TGTGCCAGCCAGGACAGGGACCTTGAAAATGAGCAGTTCTTC
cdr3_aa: CASQDRDLENEQFF

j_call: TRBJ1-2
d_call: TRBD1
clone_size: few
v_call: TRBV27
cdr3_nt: TGTGCCAGCAGTCCCCAGCCCCGGGACAGGGTATATGGCTACACCTTC
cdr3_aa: CASSPQPRDRVYGYTF